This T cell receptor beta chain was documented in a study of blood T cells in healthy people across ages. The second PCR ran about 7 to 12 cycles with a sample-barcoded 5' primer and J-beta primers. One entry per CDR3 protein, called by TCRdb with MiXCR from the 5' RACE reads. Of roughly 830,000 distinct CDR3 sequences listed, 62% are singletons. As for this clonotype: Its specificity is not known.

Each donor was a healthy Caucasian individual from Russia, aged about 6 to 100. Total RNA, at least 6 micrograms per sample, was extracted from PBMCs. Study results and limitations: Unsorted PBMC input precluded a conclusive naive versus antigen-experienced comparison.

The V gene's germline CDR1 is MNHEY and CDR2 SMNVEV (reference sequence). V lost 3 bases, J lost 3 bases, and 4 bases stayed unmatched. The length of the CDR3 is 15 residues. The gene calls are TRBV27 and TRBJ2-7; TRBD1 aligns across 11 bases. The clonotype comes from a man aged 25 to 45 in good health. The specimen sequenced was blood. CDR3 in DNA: TGTGCCAGCAGTTTTACCGGGACAGGGGGCTACGAGCAGTACTTC. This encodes CASSFTGTGGYEQYF.